Here is one TCR beta chain with its context. Its antigen is currently unknown. These data come from a study of glioma-infiltrating T cells after dendritic cell vaccination. Study at large: Dendritic cell vaccination trial patients had either newly diagnosed or recurrent glioblastoma.

Overall study findings and caveats: No direct clonality-survival link was found; a diverse polyclonal response may matter.

This CDR3 contains 14 residues. Per germline, CDR1 PRHDT and CDR2 FYEKMQ (reference sequence). Trimming cost V 5 bases and J 8 bases; bases outside gene matches: 9. Primers: 60 V beta forward and 13 J beta reverse. Sequenced by immunoSEQ multiplex PCR; TCRdb stores in-frame clones only, minus some. The sample has 100,000 or so clones, over 75% seen once. The TCR sequence derives from a human donor with glioblastoma. V gene TRBV13 combines with J gene TRBJ1-2; 9 bases are a match to TRBD1. Material: blood, obtained before dendritic cell vaccination. CDR3 protein: CASSEGQGVTGYTF. Here the CDR3 DNA reads TGTGCCAGCAGCGAGGGACAGGGAGTTACGGGCTACACCTTC.